This TCR beta chain was found in a study of beta chain features in type 1 diabetes. Overall study results and limits: Type 1 diabetes patients had TCRB CDR3s that were shorter (moderately but significantly so) in all four CD4+ subsets.

The authors reverse transcribed all of the isolated RNA, so sequencing captured expressed TCRB transcripts. Generated by immunoSEQ multiplex PCR, the TCRdb table keeps only in-frame clones and is missing some. The data hold some 660,000 clones, with over 13% observed a single time. This clone was counted between two and nine times. Its cognate antigen is unknown. Germline V CDR1 and CDR2: MNHEY, SVGAGI. This CDR3 is 14 amino acids long. Trimming stripped 0 bases from V and 4 bases from J, with 8 bases between. V usage is TRBV6-5 and J usage is TRBJ2-3; D uncertain. Sample: naive CD4+ T cells from blood. The TCR comes from a young man with type 1 diabetes. CDR3 sequence: CASSYSSQPDTQYF. Written as DNA, the CDR3 is TGTGCCAGCAGTTACTCGAGCCAGCCAGATACGCAGTATTTT.